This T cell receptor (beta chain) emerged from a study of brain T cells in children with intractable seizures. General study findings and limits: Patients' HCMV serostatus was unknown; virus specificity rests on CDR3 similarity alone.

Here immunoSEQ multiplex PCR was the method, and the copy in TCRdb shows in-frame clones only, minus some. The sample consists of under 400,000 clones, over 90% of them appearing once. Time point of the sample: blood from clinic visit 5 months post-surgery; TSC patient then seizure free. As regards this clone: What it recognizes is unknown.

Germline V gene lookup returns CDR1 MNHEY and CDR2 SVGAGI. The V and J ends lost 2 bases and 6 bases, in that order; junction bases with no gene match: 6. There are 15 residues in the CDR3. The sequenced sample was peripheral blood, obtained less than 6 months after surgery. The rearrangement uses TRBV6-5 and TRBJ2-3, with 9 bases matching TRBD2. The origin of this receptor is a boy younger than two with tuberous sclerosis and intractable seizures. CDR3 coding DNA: TGTGCCAGCAGTTACGGCGGGGGGGCCGGGGATACGCAGTATTTT. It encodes CASSYGGGAGDTQYF.